These 31 T cell receptor beta chains share one sample of origin, sequenced in a study of OX40 agonist ivuxolimab in advanced cancers. Assay: immunoSEQ multiplex PCR; the TCRdb copy retains only in-frame clones and omits some. The sample includes roughly 12,000 clones, about 83% seen only once; the top ten take 45% to 50%. The sequencing here drew on CD4+ or CD8+ T cells sorted from blood, taken in a trial of the OX40 agonist ivuxolimab. Receptor source: an adult with an advanced solid tumor such as melanoma, head and neck, liver or kidney cancer.

This clone rates as medium-sized. This rearrangement joins TRBV5-1 to TRBJ2-7, with 8 positions matching TRBD2. CDR3 length equals 15 residues. Losses at the gene ends were 4 bases for V and 3 bases for J; bases not matched to a gene: 9. The V gene's germline CDR1 is SGHRS and CDR2 YFSETQ. The CDR3 is CASSPGGTARYEQYF. The CDR3 nucleotides read TGCGCCAGCAGCCCGGGGGGGACGGCCCGCTACGAGCAGTACTTC.

The chain couples TRBV7-3 to TRBJ1-1, with D maybe TRBD1 (5 bases). The CDR3 runs to 13 residues. Trimming took off 4 bases at V and 9 bases at J, with 15 bases between the two ends. Germline CDR1 is SGHTA and CDR2 is FQGTGA. This chain's CDR3 is CASSSNQGNQAFF. The DNA of the CDR3 is TGTGCCAGCAGCTCCAATCAGGGAAACCAAGCTTTCTTT. Full variable domain (remainder filled in from reference TRBV7-3 and TRBJ1-1): GAGVSQTPSNKVTEKGKYVELRCDPISGHTALYWYRQSLGQGPEFLIYFQGTGAADDSGLPNDRFFAVRPEGSVSTLKIQRTERGDSAVYLCASSSNQGNQAFFGQGTRLTVV.

This rearrangement joins TRBV27 to TRBJ2-1; D is undetermined. Trimming shortened V by 6 bases and J by 2 bases, and 14 bases separated the two germline ends. This CDR3 comprises 15 residues. CDR1 is MNHEY, CDR2 SMNVEV, per germline (reference sequence). The CDR3 nucleotides are TGTGCCAGCAGAGCAAGCCTTAACACCTACAATGAGCAGTTCTTC. Amino acids: CASRASLNTYNEQFF.

The sample holds a few counts of this clone. The chain is built from TRBV28 and TRBJ2-7; D is uncertain. V was cut by 8 bases and J by 5 bases, with 4 bases left in between. Looked up from germline, CDR1 is MDHEN and CDR2 is SYDVKM. The CDR3 runs 9 residues. Written as DNA, the CDR3 is TGTGCCAGCCACCACGAGCAGTACTTC. As protein: CASHHEQYF.

The chain uses TRBV6-5 and TRBJ2-5; no clear D gene. Germline-derived CDR1 and CDR2 are MNHEY and SVGAGI. V dropped 6 bases and J dropped 4 bases, with 18 bases sitting between them. This CDR3 is 15 amino acids long. The CDR3 DNA reads TGTGCCAGCAGCCCGGGTCCCCGGGCCCTAGAGACCCAGTACTTC. Protein: CASSPGPRALETQYF.

The rearrangement joins TRBV11-2 to TRBJ2-7; no clear D gene. V was shortened by 1 base and J by 4 bases, with 5 bases between the two germline ends. The CDR3 extends over 12 amino acids. From germline, CDR1 is SGHAT and CDR2 FQNNGV. The CDR3 nucleotides read TGTGCCAGCAGCTTAGTGGGGTACGAGCAGTACTTC. As protein: CASSLVGYEQYF.

The chain links TRBV28 to TRBJ1-4; TRBD1 aligns across 7 bases. CDR1 and CDR2 (germline): MDHEN, SYDVKM. There are 16 residues in the CDR3. J was trimmed by 5 bases and V by 2 bases; bases with no gene match: 8. CDR3 coding DNA: TGTGCCAGCAGTTTAACGGACAGGAACTTAAATGAAAAACTGTTTTTT. Residues: CASSLTDRNLNEKLFF.

The V call is TRBV19, the J call TRBJ2-7; 11 bases map to TRBD2. Germline values: CDR1 LNHDA, CDR2 SQIVND (reference sequence). Germline trimming cut 6 bases from V and 3 bases from J; bases unmatched to any gene: 4. This CDR3 has 14 residues. The DNA of the CDR3 is TGTGCCAGTAGCTCCGGGACTAGCGGCTACGAGCAGTACTTC. Amino acids: CASSSGTSGYEQYF.

The rearrangement joins TRBV14 to TRBJ2-3; D gene ambiguous. Germline CDR1 and CDR2: SGHDN and FVKESK. The CDR3 contains 16 residues. Trimming cost V 3 bases and J 2 bases, with 15 bases left between them. The CDR3, as DNA: TGTGCCAGCAGCCAGATCCCCAGCAGTCACACAGATACGCAGTATTTT. Translation: CASSQIPSSHTDTQYF.

The chain combines TRBV5-1 with TRBJ2-1, with 7 bases matching TRBD2. The CDR3 consists of 17 residues. The V and J ends lost 1 base and 9 bases, in that order; junction bases with no gene match: 16. Germline V gives CDR1 SGHRS, CDR2 YFSETQ. DNA of the CDR3: TGCGCCAGCAGCTTGAGGGCTAGCGGAGCAGTTGAGGGTGAGCAGTTCTTC. Protein: CASSLRASGAVEGEQFF.

The rearrangement joins TRBV4-2 to TRBJ2-7, with unresolved D. Per the germline V gene, CDR1 is LGHNA and CDR2 is YNFKEQ. The V and J ends lost 5 bases and 0 bases respectively, with 14 bases between them. The CDR3 runs to 15 residues. CDR3 DNA sequence: TGTGCCAGCAGCTTCGGGCCTACCGGCTCCTACGAGCAGTACTTC. As protein: CASSFGPTGSYEQYF.

The rearrangement links TRBV9 to TRBJ2-7; TRBD2 agrees at 12 bases. Germline CDR1 SGDLS, CDR2 YYNGEE. This CDR3 comprises 15 residues. The trim removed 4 bases at V and 4 bases at J, leaving 6 bases unmatched. The CDR3 region has the DNA TGTGCCAGCAGCCCCAGGGGACTAGCGGGTTACGAGCAGTACTTC. Amino acids: CASSPRGLAGYEQYF.

On this clone: A junction end diverges from the germline sequence, so it may reflect a read error. This chain links TRBV7-7 with TRBJ2-2, with 9 bases aligning to TRBD1. Germline CDR1 SSHAT, CDR2 FNYEAQ (reference sequence). CDR3 length: 19 amino acids. CDR3 nucleotides: TGTGCTAGCAGCCCAACTCCGGGACAGGGTTTGGCGGGCACCGGGGAGCTGTTTTTT. Amino acids: CASSPTPGQGLAGTGELFF.

This chain joins TRBV7-2 and TRBJ2-2; 7 bases align to TRBD2. Germline V gene sequence: CDR1 SGHTA, CDR2 FQGNSA. V dropped 3 bases and J dropped 3; count of bases not matched to a gene: 10. The CDR3 spans 17 residues. This CDR3 reads CASSFPSGAPDTGELFF. CDR3 nucleotide sequence: TGTGCCAGCAGCTTCCCCAGCGGGGCGCCCGACACCGGGGAGCTGTTTTTT.

The gene calls are TRBV2 and TRBJ2-1; 12 nucleotides line up with TRBD2. Germline CDR1 SNHLY, CDR2 FYNNEI. The CDR3 consists of 14 residues. V trimming: 6 bases; J trimming: 9 bases; junction bases outside the gene matches: 6. The DNA for the CDR3 is TGTGCCAGCAGGCGACTAGCGGGAGACGTTGAGCAGTTCTTC. This translates into CASRRLAGDVEQFF.

CDR3 nucleotide sequence: TGTGCCAGCAGTGCAGGGACTAGGGGTACCTACGAGCAGTACTTC. This sequence encodes CASSAGTRGTYEQYF. The V and J genes are TRBV2 and TRBJ2-7; 8 nucleotides agree with TRBD2. V lost 4 bases, J lost 2 bases, and 7 bases stayed unmatched. The CDR3 sequence is 15 residues long. Germline V CDR1 and CDR2: SNHLY, FYNNEI.

The V and J genes are TRBV15 and TRBJ2-7, with D possibly matching TRBD1 (5 bases). The CDR3 spans 14 residues. The germline gives CDR1 LNHNV, CDR2 YYDKDF (reference sequence). The V and J ends lost 8 bases and 6 bases respectively, with 20 bases between them. CDR3 region: CATAPGRVSGEQYF. The CDR3 coding sequence is TGTGCCACCGCACCCGGCAGGGTATCGGGCGAGCAGTACTTC.

A remark on this clone: Additional DNA sequences in this sample encode the identical CDR3. V is TRBV7-7 and J is TRBJ2-7; D is unclear. Germline loops: CDR1 SSHAT, CDR2 FNYEAQ (reference sequence). The CDR3 is 10 residues long. DNA of the CDR3: TGTGCTAGTAGCAGGAGCGAGCAGTACTTC. As protein: CASSRSEQYF.

The chain is built from TRBV29-1 and TRBJ2-5, with D possibly being TRBD2 (6 bases). CDR1 SQVTM and CDR2 ANQGSEA come from the germline V gene. The CDR3 sequence is 14 residues long. V lost 0 bases to trimming and J lost 3 bases, with 11 bases between them. The CDR3 is CSVEDAGGKETQYF. The CDR3 coding sequence is TGCAGCGTTGAAGATGCCGGCGGGAAAGAGACCCAGTACTTC.

The V gene is TRBV28, the J gene TRBJ1-5, with D uncertain. The germline gives CDR1 MDHEN, CDR2 SYDVKM. V was clipped by 3 bases and J by 2 bases, with 11 bases between them. This CDR3 has 15 residues. CDR3 bases: TGTGCCAGCAGTTTGTCAGGCTTGGGCAATCAGCCCCAGCATTTT. This encodes CASSLSGLGNQPQHF.

The gene calls are TRBV6-5 and TRBJ2-7, with D possibly being TRBD2 (7 bases). V lost 7 bases, J lost 3 bases, and 19 bases lay in between. Germline CDR1 MNHEY, CDR2 SVGAGI. This CDR3 region has 15 residues. CDR3 sequence reads: CASITTGPGGYEQYF. Written as DNA, the CDR3 is TGTGCCAGCATCACCACAGGGCCGGGGGGCTACGAGCAGTACTTC.

The chain couples TRBV27 to TRBJ2-7; D might be TRBD2 (6 bases). V was cut by 5 bases and J by 6 bases, with 17 bases left in between. CDR3 length: 14 residues. CDR1 and CDR2 (germline): MNHEY, SMNVEV (reference sequence). This chain's CDR3 is CASSLGTAVPEQYF. The CDR3 nucleotides are TGTGCCAGCAGTCTCGGGACTGCGGTCCCCGAGCAGTACTTC.

V usage is TRBV19 and J usage is TRBJ2-5; 8 nucleotides align to TRBD1. V lost 4 bases to trimming and J lost 5 bases; unmatched junction nucleotides: 3. CDR1 is LNHDA, CDR2 SQIVND, per germline (reference sequence). The CDR3 is made up of 13 amino acids. The CDR3 region has the DNA TGTGCCAGTAGTAGTACAGGGGGGGAGACCCAGTACTTC. Translating gives CASSSTGGETQYF. Full variable domain (outside the CDR3, taken from reference TRBV19 and TRBJ2-5): DGGITQSPKYLFRKEGQNVTLSCEQNLNHDAMYWYRQDPGQGLRLIYYSQIVNDFQKGDIAEGYSVSREKKESFPLTVTSAQKNPTAFYLCASSSTGGETQYFGPGTRLLVL.

This clone appeared a single time. The chain recombines TRBV18 with TRBJ1-5, with D unresolved. V was trimmed by 3 bases and J by 4 bases, leaving 7 bases between them. Germline assignment: CDR1 KGHSH and CDR2 LQKENI. The CDR3 contains 13 residues. CDR3: CASSPLRNQPQHF. The CDR3 DNA is TGTGCCAGCTCACCCCTGAGGAATCAGCCCCAGCATTTT.

The chain couples TRBV28 to TRBJ2-3; 10 bases align to TRBD2. Germline V gene sequence: CDR1 MDHEN, CDR2 SYDVKM. The CDR3 has 15 residues. Unmatched junction bases numbered 8, after V lost 7 bases and J lost 4 bases. The CDR3 DNA sequence: TGTGCCAGCACCTTACTAGCGGGACGTGCAGATACGCAGTATTTT. Residues: CASTLLAGRADTQYF.

By sample fraction, this clone is medium-sized. V and J are TRBV7-9 and TRBJ1-1; D unresolved. Looked up from germline, CDR1 is SEHNR and CDR2 is FQNEAQ (reference sequence). The V and J ends lost 3 bases and 3 bases respectively, with 8 bases between them. The CDR3 is 13 amino acids. The CDR3 coding sequence is TGTGCCAGCAGCTTCCTTGTGGACACTGAAGCTTTCTTT. Protein: CASSFLVDTEAFF.

Concerning this clone: A read error may produce the germline difference seen at one junction end. Other DNA sequences in the sample encode the same CDR3. The rearrangement joins TRBV9 to TRBJ2-3; 10 positions agree with TRBD2. The CDR3 is made up of 16 amino acids. Germline lookup yields CDR1 SGDLS and CDR2 YYNGEE. Written as DNA, the CDR3 is TGTGCCAGCAGCGTAGAAGCGGGAGGGCCGACAGATACACAGTATTTT. This encodes CASSVEAGGPTDTQYF.

The chain is built from TRBV4-1 and TRBJ2-4; 8 bases are a match to TRBD1. Trimming removed 3 bases from V and 1 base from J; junction bases left unmatched: 8. This CDR3 spans 17 amino acids. CDR1 is MGHRA and CDR2 is YSYEKL in the germline V gene. The CDR3 DNA is TGCGCCAGCAGCCACCCAACCTCAGGGGGCGCCAAAAACATTCAGTACTTC. It codes for CASSHPTSGGAKNIQYF.

The V and J genes are TRBV7-6 and TRBJ2-7; 9 bases agree with TRBD1. V gave up 5 bases and J gave up 3 bases; unmatched junction bases: 5. Germline V gene sequence: CDR1 SGHVS, CDR2 FNYEAQ. CDR3 length: 14 residues. CDR3 sequence: CASSHGQGNYEQYF. The CDR3 DNA follows: TGTGCCAGCAGCCACGGACAGGGGAACTACGAGCAGTACTTC.

The chain carries TRBV27 and TRBJ2-7, with D possibly TRBD1 on 6 matching bases. Looked up from germline, CDR1 is MNHEY and CDR2 is SMNVEV (reference sequence). V was shortened by 0 bases and J by 5 bases, with 11 bases between the two germline ends. CDR3 length equals 14 residues. CDR3 sequence: CASSLSWGHHEQYF. CDR3 nucleotide sequence: TGTGCCAGCAGTTTATCTTGGGGGCACCACGAGCAGTACTTC.

V gene TRBV14 combines with J gene TRBJ2-2, with 11 bases that match TRBD1. The CDR3 length is 15 residues. V dropped 7 bases and J dropped 5; count of bases not matched to a gene: 6. Germline V CDR1 and CDR2: SGHDN, FVKESK. This chain's CDR3 is CASTPRDRGTGELFF. The CDR3 nucleotides read TGTGCCAGCACGCCCCGGGACAGGGGGACCGGGGAGCTGTTTTTT.